Listed here is a single T cell receptor beta chain. Its antigen is not identified. The CDR3 runs 9 residues. CDR1 MNHNY and CDR2 SVGAGI come from the germline V gene (reference sequence). The V gene lost 8 bases and the J gene lost 13 bases, with 11 bases spanning the gap. Data came from immunoSEQ multiplex PCR; TCRdb stores just in-frame clones and leaves some out. Here the sample spans under 100,000 clones, more than 80% being singletons. These data are taken from a study of Tregs in tolerant kidney transplant recipients. Broader study findings: Expanding Tregs on activated donor B cells appeared to best identify donor-specific TCRbeta clones. Few patients were studied, so findings need validation in larger groups.

Sequenced input: CD8+ T cells from blood. The receptor was isolated from a human donor in good health. The chain uses TRBV6-6 and TRBJ1-2; no firm D call. CDR3 sequence (DNA): TGTGCCAGCCGCTCCCCAAGCACCTTC. This codes for CASRSPSTF.